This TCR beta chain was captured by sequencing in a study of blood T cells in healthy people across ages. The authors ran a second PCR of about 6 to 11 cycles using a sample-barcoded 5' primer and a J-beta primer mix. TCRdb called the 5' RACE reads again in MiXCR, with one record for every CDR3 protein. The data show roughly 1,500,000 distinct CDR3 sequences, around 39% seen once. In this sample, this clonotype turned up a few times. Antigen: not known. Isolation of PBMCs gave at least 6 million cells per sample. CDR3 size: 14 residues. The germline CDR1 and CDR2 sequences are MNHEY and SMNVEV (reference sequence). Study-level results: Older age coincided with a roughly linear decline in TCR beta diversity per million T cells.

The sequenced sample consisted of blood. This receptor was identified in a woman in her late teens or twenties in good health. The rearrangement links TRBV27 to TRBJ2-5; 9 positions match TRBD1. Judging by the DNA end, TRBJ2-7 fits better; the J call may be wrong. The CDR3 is CASSSGTGSGEQYF. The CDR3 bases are TGTGCCAGCAGTTCCGGGACAGGGTCGGGCGAGCAGTACTTC.